Each of the 23 T cell receptor beta chains below was sequenced from the same sample in a study of blood T cell repertoires in COVID-19 (TCRdb year 2020). To prepare the library, the immunoSEQ multiplex PCR assay was applied. TCRdb re-hosts the immuneACCESS table, in-frame sequences only. Its copies lack some clones; in the studies checked, an unresolved V gene accounts for under half of them, and the cause for the rest is not known. The sample yields fewer than 250,000 clones; 80% to 90% were counted once. The ten largest clones take up about 1.1% of the sample. The sample taken for sequencing was peripheral blood. These receptors were collected from a man aged 30 to 45 with acute or convalescent COVID-19.

CDR3 sequence: CASSLNSNYGYTF. In DNA form, the CDR3 reads TGTGCCAGCAGCTTAAACTCCAACTATGGCTACACCTTC. The chain combines TRBV11-2 with TRBJ1-2; no firm D call. There are 13 residues in the CDR3. The germline V gene encodes CDR1 SGHAT and CDR2 FQNNGV. V lost 2 bases to trimming and J lost 2 bases, with 6 bases between them.

The chain carries TRBV28 and TRBJ2-3, with 9 bases lining up with TRBD1. Germline CDR1 reads MDHEN; CDR2 reads SYDVKM. V lost 5 bases, J lost 8 bases, and 8 bases stayed unmatched. The CDR3 is 14 amino acids. Written as DNA, the CDR3 is TGTGCCAGCAGTAGTCCCGCGACAGGGGGTACGCAGTATTTT. Amino acids: CASSSPATGGTQYF.

V gene TRBV28 combines with J gene TRBJ1-2; TRBD1 is a possible D gene (6 bases). CDR3 length: 11 residues. Trimming shortened V by 6 bases and J by 7 bases, and 9 bases separated the two germline ends. Germline lookup yields CDR1 MDHEN and CDR2 SYDVKM. For the CDR3, the DNA is TGTGCCAGCAGGCGGACAGTTGGCTACACCTTC. It encodes CASRRTVGYTF.

CDR3 bases: TGCGCCAGCAGCCAAAGGCGTCAATTTCGGACAGATAATAATTCACCCCTCCACTTT. Residues: CASSQRRQFRTDNNSPLHF. This chain joins TRBV4-1 and TRBJ1-6, with D possibly being TRBD1 (6 bases). Looked up from germline, CDR1 is MGHRA and CDR2 is YSYEKL. Deletions cut 2 bases from V and 5 bases from J, with 22 bases between. The CDR3 extends over 19 amino acids.

The CDR3 reads CASSFRDRDYGYTF. Here the CDR3 DNA reads TGCGCCAGCAGCTTCCGGGACAGGGACTATGGCTACACCTTC. The rearrangement uses TRBV5-1 and TRBJ1-2; 9 positions agree with TRBD1. The CDR3 contains 14 residues. J lost 3 bases, V lost 2 bases, and 2 bases had no gene match. Germline CDR1 and CDR2: SGHRS and YFSETQ. Full variable domain (rest looked up from reference TRBV5-1 and TRBJ1-2): KAGVTQTPRYLIKTRGQQVTLSCSPISGHRSVSWYQQTPGQGLQFLFEYFSETQRNKGNFPGRFSGRQFSNSRSEMNVSTLELGDSALYLCASSFRDRDYGYTFGSGTRLTVV.

This clone was seen just once. This chain connects TRBV28 to TRBJ2-3; 11 bases are a match to TRBD1. Trimming took 6 bases from V and 7 from J; bases not matched to a gene: 9. Germline assignment: CDR1 MDHEN and CDR2 SYDVKM. This CDR3 is built from 15 residues. As DNA, the CDR3 is TGTGCCAGCAGCCCAGGACAGGGGGCGATACATACGCAGTATTTT. Residues: CASSPGQGAIHTQYF.

Only one count was recorded for this clone. The chain recombines TRBV11-2 with TRBJ1-5; D call uncertain. The ends were cut back, 3 bases at V and 0 bases at J, with 6 bases in the middle. This CDR3 has 14 amino acids. The V gene's germline CDR1 is SGHAT and CDR2 FQNNGV. The CDR3 region has the DNA TGTGCCAGCAGCTTCGGAGCTAGCAATCAGCCCCAGCATTTT. Protein: CASSFGASNQPQHF.

This sequence joins TRBV11-3 and TRBJ1-1, with TRBD1 as a possible D gene (6 bases). With 5 bases removed from V and 5 bases from J, the gap between germline ends came to 18 bases. The CDR3 has 15 amino acids. The germline CDR1 and CDR2 sequences are SGHNT and YENEEA. DNA of the CDR3: TGTGCCAGCAGCAGTTGGGAGAGGGGGTGGACTGAAGCTTTCTTT. This codes for CASSSWERGWTEAFF. The full variable domain, with the rest looked up from reference TRBV11-3 and TRBJ1-1, is EAGVVQSPRYKIIEKKQPVAFWCNPISGHNTLYWYLQNLGQGPELLIRYENEEAVDDSQLPKDRFSAERLKGVDSTLKIQPAELGDSAVYLCASSSWERGWTEAFFGQGTRLTVV.

The chain employs TRBV28 and TRBJ1-4; 9 bases map to TRBD1. With 2 bases clipped from V and 11 bases from J, the junction kept 18 bases outside the gene matches. The CDR3 runs to 18 residues. The germline gives CDR1 MDHEN, CDR2 SYDVKM. The CDR3 loop reads CASSLAPNPGTGIGKLFF. CDR3 nucleotides: TGTGCCAGCAGTTTAGCCCCTAACCCCGGGACAGGGATTGGGAAACTGTTTTTT.

The chain carries TRBV6-1 and TRBJ1-6, with 7 bases that match TRBD1. V shed 0 bases and J 7 bases; nucleotides not matched to a gene: 9. Per the germline V gene, CDR1 is MNHNS and CDR2 is SASEGT. CDR3 length: 17 residues. The CDR3 sequence is CASSEALKGAQNSPLHF. As DNA, the CDR3 is TGTGCCAGCAGTGAAGCTTTGAAGGGGGCCCAAAATTCACCCCTCCACTTT.

This clone was recorded a few times. The V gene is TRBV3-1 (or the pseudogene TRBV3-2), the J gene TRBJ2-7; 12 bases fit TRBD1. Germline lookup yields CDR1 LGHDT and CDR2 YNNKEL (reference sequence). The V gene end was trimmed by 5 bases and the J gene end by 3 bases; junction bases not matched to a gene: 8. This CDR3 region has 16 residues. The chain's CDR3 is CASSSSGTGGFYEQYF. The CDR3 coding sequence is TGTGCCAGCAGCTCATCCGGGACAGGGGGCTTCTACGAGCAGTACTTC.

The rearrangement uses TRBV28 and TRBJ1-1, with 7 bases identical to TRBD1. The CDR3 is 16 amino acids. Germline V gene data show CDR1 as MDHEN and CDR2 as SYDVKM. With 8 bases clipped from V and 0 bases from J, the junction kept 12 bases outside the gene matches. For the CDR3, the DNA is TGTGCCAGCGGGACAGCACACCTTTACATGAACACTGAAGCTTTCTTT. Translated: CASGTAHLYMNTEAFF.

The chain couples TRBV2 to TRBJ2-7; TRBD1 aligns across 8 bases. This CDR3 has 14 residues. Germline values: CDR1 SNHLY, CDR2 FYNNEI. Trimming at V came to 3 bases and at J to 1 base, leaving 2 bases not matched to a gene. The CDR3: CASSEQGASYEQYF. The CDR3 DNA reads TGTGCCAGCAGTGAGCAGGGGGCGTCCTACGAGCAGTACTTC.

This chain joins TRBV5-6 and TRBJ2-7, with 8 positions matching TRBD1. The length of the CDR3 is 15 residues. J lost 3 bases, V lost 3 bases, and 8 bases had no gene match. Germline CDR1 is SGHDT and CDR2 is YYEEEE. The CDR3 DNA reads TGTGCCAGCAGCTGGACAGGGTCCCTAAACTACGAGCAGTACTTC. The encoded protein is CASSWTGSLNYEQYF.

CDR3 in amino acids: CASSTERGNQPQHF. The DNA of the CDR3 is TGTGCCAGTAGTACCGAAAGAGGCAATCAGCCCCAGCATTTT. The chain employs TRBV19 and TRBJ1-5; D gene ambiguous. Germline V gene sequence: CDR1 LNHDA, CDR2 SQIVND (reference sequence). CDR3 length equals 14 residues. V shed 4 bases and J shed 2 bases, with 9 bases lying between them. Complete variable domain (other parts from reference TRBV19 and TRBJ1-5): DGGITQSPKYLFRKEGQNVTLSCEQNLNHDAMYWYRQDPGQGLRLIYYSQIVNDFQKGDIAEGYSVSREKKESFPLTVTSAQKNPTAFYLCASSTERGNQPQHFGDGTRLSIL.

The chain links TRBV11-2 to TRBJ1-5; the D is unclear. Germline lookup yields CDR1 SGHAT and CDR2 FQNNGV. The CDR3 spans 13 residues. V lost 0 bases to trimming and J lost 6 bases, with 6 bases between them. The CDR3 nucleotides read TGTGCCAGCAGCTTAGAACGCGCTCAGCCCCAGCATTTT. Translated: CASSLERAQPQHF.

V and J are TRBV11-1 and TRBJ1-2; weak D call: TRBD1 (6 bases). The CDR3 length is 16 residues. CDR1 and CDR2 from the germline V gene are SGHAT and FQDESV (reference sequence). The ends were cut back, 4 bases at V and 0 bases at J, with 15 bases in the middle. In nucleotides, the CDR3 is TGTGCCAGCAGCTCAAATACAGGGCCCTCTAACTATGGCTACACCTTC. Amino acids: CASSSNTGPSNYGYTF.

This chain uses TRBV30 with TRBJ2-1; possibly TRBD1 for D (7 bases). The germline CDR1 and CDR2 sequences are GTSNPN and SVGIG (reference sequence). The CDR3 spans 14 residues. The V end lost 5 bases, the J end lost 8 bases, and 19 bases lay between the germline ends. CDR3 bases: TGTGCCTGGGGTCGAATGACAGGGAGGCATGAGCAGTTCTTC. Its protein is CAWGRMTGRHEQFF.

The chain uses TRBV30 and TRBJ1-2; maybe TRBD1 (5 bases). The CDR3 extends over 13 amino acids. Germline V gene lookup returns CDR1 GTSNPN and CDR2 SVGIG (reference sequence). The germline V and J ends were trimmed by 1 base and 5 bases, with 11 bases remaining between them. This chain's CDR3 is CAWSASGLYGYTF. CDR3 in DNA: TGTGCCTGGAGTGCCTCAGGGCTTTATGGCTACACCTTC.

V and J are TRBV5-8 and TRBJ2-4; D ambiguous. Looked up from germline, CDR1 is SGHTS and CDR2 is YDEGEE. V lost 3 bases to trimming and J lost 1 base, with 8 bases between them. The CDR3 totals 14 residues. In nucleotides, the CDR3 is TGTGCCAGCAGCTCGGGTTCGGCCAAAAACATTCAGTACTTC. Encoded protein: CASSSGSAKNIQYF.

This chain links TRBV9 with TRBJ2-7; 9 bases line up with TRBD2. The CDR3 is 15 residues long. With V trimmed by 3 bases and J by 4 bases, 8 bases remained unmatched. The germline V gene has CDR1 SGDLS and CDR2 YYNGEE. CDR3 nucleotides: TGTGCCAGCAGCGCATTAGCGGGAGCTGTGTACGAGCAGTACTTC. It encodes CASSALAGAVYEQYF.

This chain uses TRBV6-1 with TRBJ1-4, with 7 bases identical to TRBD1. The CDR3 spans 13 residues. Germline V CDR1 and CDR2: MNHNS, SASEGT. V dropped 3 bases and J dropped 8; count of bases not matched to a gene: 3. The CDR3 DNA reads as TGTGCCAGCAGTGAGAGGGGGCTGGAAAAACTGTTTTTT. Residues: CASSERGLEKLFF.

The V gene is TRBV28, the J gene TRBJ1-4; 7 bases agree with TRBD1. The CDR3 consists of 14 residues. CDR1 MDHEN and CDR2 SYDVKM come from the germline V gene. V shed 4 bases and J 7 bases; nucleotides not matched to a gene: 6. The CDR3 nucleotides read TGTGCCAGCAGTTCGACAGGGATCGCTGAAAAACTGTTTTTT. Residues: CASSSTGIAEKLFF. The complete variable domain, with remaining parts taken from reference TRBV28 and TRBJ1-4, reads DVKVTQSSRYLVKRTGEKVFLECVQDMDHENMFWYRQDPGLGLRLIYFSYDVKMKEKGDIPEGYSVSREKKERFSLILESASTNQTSMYLCASSSTGIAEKLFFGSGTQLSVL.